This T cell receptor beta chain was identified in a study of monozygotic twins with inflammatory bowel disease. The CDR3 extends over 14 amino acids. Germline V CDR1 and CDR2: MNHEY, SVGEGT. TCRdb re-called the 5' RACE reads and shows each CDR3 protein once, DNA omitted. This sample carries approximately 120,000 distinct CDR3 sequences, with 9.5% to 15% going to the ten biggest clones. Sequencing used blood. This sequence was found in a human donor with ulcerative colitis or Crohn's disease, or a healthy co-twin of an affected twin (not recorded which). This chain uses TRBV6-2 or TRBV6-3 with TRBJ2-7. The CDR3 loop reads CASSYDTLDYEQYF.